Each of the 2 T cell receptor beta chains below was sequenced from the same sample in a study of blood T cell repertoires in COVID-19. The table came from immunoSEQ multiplex PCR; TCRdb's copy has only in-frame clones and leaves some out. This table holds 300,000 to 350,000 clones, approximately 89% found once. Source material: peripheral blood. These receptors came from a woman aged 55-69 years with COVID-19, enrolled during active disease.

V gene TRBV14 combines with J gene TRBJ1-6; the D gene is possibly TRBD1 (5 bases). This CDR3 comprises 14 residues. The V end lost 1 base, the J end lost 6 bases, and 7 bases lay between the germline ends. The germline gives CDR1 SGHDN, CDR2 FVKESK. The CDR3, as DNA: TGTGCCAGCAGCCAAGCCGACAGTAATTCACCCCTCCACTTT. It encodes CASSQADSNSPLHF.

J is TRBJ1-1 and V is TRBV19; D remains unclear. V was pared by 5 bases and J by 2 bases, with 9 bases between. This CDR3 is built from 13 residues. CDR1 is LNHDA, CDR2 SQIVND, per germline (reference sequence). The CDR3 loop reads CASSPRGNTEAFF. The CDR3, as DNA: TGTGCCAGTAGTCCGCGGGGAAACACTGAAGCTTTCTTT. Looking up the rest from reference TRBV19 and TRBJ1-1 gives the full variable domain: DGGITQSPKYLFRKEGQNVTLSCEQNLNHDAMYWYRQDPGQGLRLIYYSQIVNDFQKGDIAEGYSVSREKKESFPLTVTSAQKNPTAFYLCASSPRGNTEAFFGQGTRLTVV.